One sample yielded the 19 T cell receptor beta chains listed below, sequenced in a study of shared clonotypes between healthy human individuals. Some clones are missing from TCRdb's copy, which holds only in-frame ones; the method was immunoSEQ multiplex PCR. The table records roughly 2.2 million clones, more than 85% of them present only once. The sample comprised naive CD4+ T cells from PBMCs. Subset here: CD45RA+ positively selected. The source is a man aged 18 to 29 in good health. Some clones in this sample may be carry-over from other donors' samples.

This sequence joins TRBV6-1 and TRBJ2-7, with D maybe TRBD1 (6 bases). The V and J ends lost 6 bases and 4 bases respectively, with 16 bases between them. This CDR3 is 14 amino acids long. Germline CDR1 is MNHNS and CDR2 is SASEGT. The CDR3 coding sequence is TGTGCCAGCAGCCCCGAGACAGGCCTGTACGAGCAGTACTTC. This gives the protein CASSPETGLYEQYF.

The chain carries TRBV5-1 and TRBJ2-4; TRBD1 might be the D (5 bases). V was trimmed by 0 bases and J by 8 bases, leaving 9 bases between them. Germline V lookup: CDR1 SGHRS, CDR2 YFSETQ. The CDR3 loop spans 13 amino acids. In DNA, the CDR3 is TGCGCCAGCAGCTTGGCGGACACGGACATTCAGTACTTC. This gives the protein CASSLADTDIQYF.

The chain recombines TRBV5-6 with TRBJ2-3; TRBD1 matches 9 bases. J lost 4 bases, V lost 4 bases, and 7 bases had no gene match. This CDR3 is built from 15 residues. Germline V gene lookup returns CDR1 SGHDT and CDR2 YYEEEE. The DNA of the CDR3 is TGTGCCAGCAGCCCCGGGACAGGGCTCGCAGATACGCAGTATTTT. Encoded protein: CASSPGTGLADTQYF.

V gene TRBV5-8 combines with J gene TRBJ1-3; D is uncertain. CDR1 is SGHTS, CDR2 YDEGEE, per germline. The CDR3 contains 16 residues. The germline V and J ends were trimmed by 0 bases and 0 bases, with 10 bases remaining between them. CDR3 nucleotide sequence: TGTGCCAGCAGCTTGGGTAGGATGAGCTCTGGAAACACCATATATTTT. Translated, it gives CASSLGRMSSGNTIYF.

The chain carries TRBV6-6 and TRBJ1-1; perhaps TRBD1 as D (6 bases). V lost 2 bases, J lost 5 bases, and 15 bases lay in between. Germline CDR1 and CDR2: MNHNY and SVGAGI (reference sequence). This CDR3 has 15 residues. CDR3 sequence: CASSYLPSGVTEAFF. CDR3 in DNA: TGTGCCAGCAGTTACCTCCCCTCAGGGGTGACTGAAGCTTTCTTT.

This clone has only one observation. The chain couples TRBV5-4 to TRBJ1-2; possibly TRBD1 for D (5 bases). The ends were cut back, 4 bases at V and 5 bases at J, with 12 bases in the middle. Germline V CDR1 and CDR2: SGHNT, YYREEE (reference sequence). The CDR3 extends over 13 amino acids. As DNA, the CDR3 is TGTGCCAGCAGCGATGACAGTCTATATGGCTACACCTTC. Its protein is CASSDDSLYGYTF.

V usage is TRBV7-9 and J usage is TRBJ2-3; D may match TRBD1 or TRBD2 (6 bases each). Germline CDR1 SEHNR, CDR2 FQNEAQ (reference sequence). The V gene lost 5 bases and the J gene lost 0 bases, with 12 bases spanning the gap. The CDR3 loop spans 15 amino acids. For the CDR3, the DNA is TGTGCCAGCAGCGGTCGAGGGGGGAGCACAGATACGCAGTATTTT. Amino acids: CASSGRGGSTDTQYF.

The chain links TRBV9 to TRBJ1-5, with D hard to call. This CDR3 has 13 residues. CDR1 SGDLS and CDR2 YYNGEE come from the germline V gene. The V gene lost 0 bases and the J gene lost 7 bases, with 8 bases spanning the gap. The DNA for the CDR3 is TGTGCCAGCAGCGTAGAGAGAAGGCAGCCCCAGCATTTT. Translating gives CASSVERRQPQHF.

This clone showed up just a few times. The identical CDR3 is also encoded by other nucleotide sequences in the sample. V and J are TRBV7-9 and TRBJ1-1; D is ambiguous. The germline V and J ends were trimmed by 3 bases and 1 base, with 6 bases remaining between them. Per the germline V gene, CDR1 is SEHNR and CDR2 is FQNEAQ (reference sequence). This CDR3 contains 13 residues. The CDR3 nucleotides read TGTGCCAGCAGCTTTTCCGGGAACACTGAAGCTTTCTTT. It translates to CASSFSGNTEAFF. Using reference TRBV7-9 and TRBJ1-1 for the parts outside the CDR3, the full variable domain is DTGVSQNPRHKITKRGQNVTFRCDPISEHNRLYWYRQTLGQGPEFLTYFQNEAQLEKSRLLSDRFSAERPKGSFSTLEIQRTEQGDSAMYLCASSFSGNTEAFFGQGTRLTVV.

The V and J genes are TRBV4-1 and TRBJ2-7, with TRBD1 matching 7 bases. From germline, CDR1 is MGHRA and CDR2 YSYEKL. The CDR3 extends over 16 amino acids. V dropped 2 bases and J dropped 3; count of bases not matched to a gene: 10. Here the CDR3 DNA reads TGCGCCAGCAGCCAAAATGACAGGGCCCTTTACTACGAGCAGTACTTC. This gives the protein CASSQNDRALYYEQYF.

The gene calls are TRBV28 and TRBJ1-1; D remains unclear. Trimming removed 6 bases from V and 3 bases from J, with 8 bases in between. The CDR3 sequence is 12 residues long. The germline V gene has CDR1 MDHEN and CDR2 SYDVKM. The CDR3 DNA sequence: TGTGCCAGCAGCGCCATGGACACTGAAGCTTTCTTT. This gives the protein CASSAMDTEAFF. Full variable domain (remainder filled in from reference TRBV28 and TRBJ1-1): DVKVTQSSRYLVKRTGEKVFLECVQDMDHENMFWYRQDPGLGLRLIYFSYDVKMKEKGDIPEGYSVSREKKERFSLILESASTNQTSMYLCASSAMDTEAFFGQGTRLTVV.

This chain connects TRBV6-6 to TRBJ2-1; TRBD1 matches 11 bases. Looked up from germline, CDR1 is MNHNY and CDR2 is SVGAGI (reference sequence). The J segment lost 7 bases and the V segment lost 6 bases, leaving 8 bases of the junction unmatched. The CDR3 covers 15 residues. CDR3 in amino acids: CASSRGQGGLNEQFF. CDR3 in DNA: TGTGCCAGCAGCCGGGGACAGGGGGGTTTGAATGAGCAGTTCTTC.

V gene TRBV30 combines with J gene TRBJ2-2, with 12 positions matching TRBD1. V trimming: 5 bases; J trimming: 4 bases; junction bases outside the gene matches: 14. CDR3 length equals 18 residues. Per the germline V gene, CDR1 is GTSNPN and CDR2 is SVGIG (reference sequence). CDR3 in amino acids: CAWGGTGGLGSSTGELFF. CDR3 in DNA: TGTGCCTGGGGAGGGACAGGGGGCTTAGGTAGTAGCACCGGGGAGCTGTTTTTT.

The chain couples TRBV6-5 to TRBJ2-2; unclear D gene. V was trimmed by 0 bases and J by 6 bases, leaving 5 bases between them. Germline CDR1 reads MNHEY; CDR2 reads SVGAGI. The CDR3 spans 13 residues. The CDR3 is CASSYSSAGELFF. The DNA of the CDR3 is TGTGCCAGCAGTTACTCTTCGGCCGGGGAGCTGTTTTTT.

This rearrangement joins TRBV7-2 to TRBJ2-3, with 11 nucleotides matching TRBD2. Germline trimming cut 0 bases from V and 2 bases from J; bases unmatched to any gene: 7. The CDR3 extends over 18 amino acids. Germline CDR1 reads SGHTA; CDR2 reads FQGNSA. In DNA form, the CDR3 reads TGTGCCAGCAGCTTAGCGCCTCGACTAGCGGGGAACACAGATACGCAGTATTTT. The encoded protein is CASSLAPRLAGNTDTQYF.

V gene TRBV28 combines with J gene TRBJ2-1; 8 nucleotides line up with TRBD2. From germline, CDR1 is MDHEN and CDR2 SYDVKM. CDR3 size: 16 residues. Losses at the gene ends were 7 bases for V and 7 bases for J; bases not matched to a gene: 15. The CDR3 is CASNPLPGLGINEQFF. The CDR3 DNA is TGTGCCAGCAACCCATTACCGGGACTAGGAATAAATGAGCAGTTCTTC.

The chain uses TRBV6-1 and TRBJ2-7; D unresolved. V was trimmed by 3 bases and J by 0 bases, leaving 9 bases between them. The V gene's germline CDR1 is MNHNS and CDR2 SASEGT. The CDR3 is 14 residues long. The CDR3 sequence: CASSDYPSSYEQYF. The CDR3 coding sequence is TGTGCCAGCAGTGACTACCCCAGCTCCTACGAGCAGTACTTC.

This rearrangement joins TRBV29-1 to TRBJ2-7; D remains unclear. Germline V gene sequence: CDR1 SQVTM, CDR2 ANQGSEA. Trimming shortened V by 7 bases and J by 2 bases, and 15 bases separated the two germline ends. This CDR3 is 13 amino acids long. The chain's CDR3 is CSGWRAVAYEQYF. The CDR3, as DNA: TGCAGCGGCTGGCGCGCAGTAGCCTACGAGCAGTACTTC.

The chain is built from TRBV10-3 and TRBJ2-5; TRBD2 matches 12 bases. Germline lookup yields CDR1 ENHRY and CDR2 SYGVKD. This CDR3 spans 13 amino acids. Germline trimming cut 10 bases from V and 5 bases from J; bases unmatched to any gene: 5. DNA for the CDR3: TGTGCCACAGGACTAGCGGGAATTGAGACCCAGTACTTC. It is translated as CATGLAGIETQYF.